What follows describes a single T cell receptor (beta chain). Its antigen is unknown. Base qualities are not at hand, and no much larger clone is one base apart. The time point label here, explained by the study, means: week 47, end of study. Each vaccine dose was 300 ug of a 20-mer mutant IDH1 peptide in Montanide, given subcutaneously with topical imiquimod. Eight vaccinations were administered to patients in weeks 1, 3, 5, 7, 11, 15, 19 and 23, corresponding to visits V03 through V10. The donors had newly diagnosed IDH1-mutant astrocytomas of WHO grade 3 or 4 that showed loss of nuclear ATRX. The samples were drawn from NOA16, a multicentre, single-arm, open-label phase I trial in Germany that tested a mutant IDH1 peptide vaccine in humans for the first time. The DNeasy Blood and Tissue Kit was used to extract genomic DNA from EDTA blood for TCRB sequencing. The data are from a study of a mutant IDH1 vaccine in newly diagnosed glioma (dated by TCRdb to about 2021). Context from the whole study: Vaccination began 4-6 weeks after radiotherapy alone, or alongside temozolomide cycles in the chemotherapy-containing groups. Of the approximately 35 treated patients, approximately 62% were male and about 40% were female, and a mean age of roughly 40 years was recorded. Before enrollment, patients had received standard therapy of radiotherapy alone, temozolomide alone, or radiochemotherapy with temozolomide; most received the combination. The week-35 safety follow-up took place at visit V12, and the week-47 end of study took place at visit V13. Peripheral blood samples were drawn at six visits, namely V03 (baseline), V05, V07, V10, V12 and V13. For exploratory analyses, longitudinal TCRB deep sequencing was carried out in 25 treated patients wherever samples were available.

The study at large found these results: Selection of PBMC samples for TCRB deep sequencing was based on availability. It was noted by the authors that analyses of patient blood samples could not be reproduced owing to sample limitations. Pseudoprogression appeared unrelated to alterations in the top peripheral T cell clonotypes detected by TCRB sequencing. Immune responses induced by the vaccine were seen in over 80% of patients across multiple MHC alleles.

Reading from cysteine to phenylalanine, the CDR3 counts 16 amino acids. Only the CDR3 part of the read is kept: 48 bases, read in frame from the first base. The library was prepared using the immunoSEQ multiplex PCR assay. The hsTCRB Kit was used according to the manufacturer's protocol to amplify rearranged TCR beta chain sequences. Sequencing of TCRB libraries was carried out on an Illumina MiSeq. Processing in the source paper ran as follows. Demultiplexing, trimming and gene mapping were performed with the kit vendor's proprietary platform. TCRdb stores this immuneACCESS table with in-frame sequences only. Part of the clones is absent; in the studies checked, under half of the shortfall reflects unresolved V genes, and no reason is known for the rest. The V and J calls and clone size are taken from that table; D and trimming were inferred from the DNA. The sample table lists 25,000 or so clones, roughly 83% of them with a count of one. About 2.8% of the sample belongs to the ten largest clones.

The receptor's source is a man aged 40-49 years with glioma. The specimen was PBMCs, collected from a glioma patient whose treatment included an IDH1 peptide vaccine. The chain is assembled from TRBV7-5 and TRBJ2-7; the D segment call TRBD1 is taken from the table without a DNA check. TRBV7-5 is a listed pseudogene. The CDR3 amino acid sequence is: CVRSLKSRGQLSEQYF. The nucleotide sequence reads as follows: TGTGTCAGAAGCTTAAAATCACGGGGACAACTCTCCGAGCAGTACTTC.